This TCR beta chain is drawn from a study of molecular identifiers for immune sequencing clone quantification (dated by TCRdb to the late 2010s). About the study as a whole: For a replicate experiment, RNA from around 20,000 or 100,000 naive CD8 T cells was divided into five aliquots, of which four were sequenced. CD8 T cells were used in a methods study to benchmark molecular-identifier clustering-based TCR repertoire sequencing (MIDCIRS) and TCR RNA copy counting. Study-level results and caveats: Modeling indicated approximately 3.1 TCR RNA copies recovered per cell, compared with roughly 9.7 by digital PCR, which implies a capture efficiency of approximately 29%. Identical TCR molecules sharing a barcode could cause highly expanded clone sizes to be underestimated. When barcode sub-clustering was omitted, TCR diversity was inflated by chimeric consensus sequences, with chimeras reaching as high as 47%. In CMV-specific effector cells, clones with more than 20 RNA copies contained over 98% of molecules, whereas in naive cells such clones contained under 1% of molecules. A single cell's worth of spiked-in Jurkat TCR RNA was reported detectable even among one million naive CD8 T cells. The naive libraries included spiked-in Jurkat TCR RNA (approximately 11 copies' worth), and this RNA is not part of the donor repertoire.

This clonotype occurred a few times. This clone's antigen is unknown. No clone much larger than this one lies a single base away; base qualities are absent. Library preparation was by PCR. The data were produced on an Illumina HiSeq 4000. Bulk TCR libraries were made following a previously described method, with the TCR primers given in Table S5. The Qiagen AllPrep DNA/RNA kit was used to purify total RNA. Reads from multiple sequencing runs of the same library were pooled before analysis. As for how the authors treated the data: Reads were retained only if their TCR constant sequence matched exactly, and those retained reads were trimmed to 150 nt and grouped according to their 12-nt molecular barcodes. Reads in each barcode group were sub-clustered using a 15% Levenshtein threshold, and a quality-weighted consensus sequence was built for each RNA molecule. Non-functional sequences were filtered out, along with any lower-count sequence sitting one edit away from another sequence. Barcode sub-clusters with fewer than 20% of the maximum read count were removed, based on fitting two negative binomial distributions. TCRdb cleaned the public reads at Q25 with fastp, built clones with MiXCR and kept in-frame beta chains. Rows are combined by CDR3 protein, so each entry shows the most common genes and DNA. These V and J calls are TCRdb output, not the study's own analysis. The sample has just under 650,000 distinct CDR3 sequences on record, just under 20% of them singletons. Roughly 0.85% of the sample belongs to the ten largest clones.

Libraries of naive CD8 T cells were built from about 20,000 to 1,000,000 sorted cells, with 10%, 30% or 50% of the purified RNA used. Naive CD8 T cells, defined as CD8+CD4-CCR7+CD45RA+, were FACS-sorted into RLT Plus buffer on a BD FACSAria II. To test detection sensitivity, Jurkat RNA equal to 10 or so TCR copies was added to samples of about 18,000-1,100,000 naive CD8 T cells. CD8 T cells were enriched using RosetteSep CD8+ T Cell Enrichment Cocktail and Ficoll-Paque, and the enriched cells then underwent ACK red cell lysis. The junction shows trimming of 5 bases on V and 1 base on J, plus 14 bases between the germline ends. From cysteine to phenylalanine, the CDR3 is 15 amino acids long. The kept DNA is CDR3 alone, 45 bases in frame from the first base. CDR1 and CDR2 were assigned from the germline V gene (reference sequence) as LNHDA and SQIVND.

The V gene is TRBV19 and the J gene is TRBJ2-5, with the D call perhaps TRBD1 or TRBD2, as 6 bases match in each case. The sequenced material came from naive CD8+ T cells from blood, with Jurkat cell RNA spiked in. This specimen's cell subset or site label, interpreted: FACS-sorted CD8+CD4-CCR7+CD45RA+ naive T cells. The source of this sequence is a human donor in good health. Some libraries in this study had Jurkat cell RNA spiked in. DNA sequence: TGTGCCAGTAGTTCCTACGGGGGCGGCCAAGAGACCCAGTACTTC. Translation gives CASSSYGGGQETQYF.